This T cell receptor beta chain was retrieved from a study of blood T cell repertoires in COVID-19. Looking at the study overall: The study drew acute and convalescent COVID-19 samples from the United States, Italy and Spain. T cells, B-cell-depleted T cells, or PBMCs provided the cDNA or gDNA that served as material.

Original data processing: Nucleated cell number was recorded as an estimate derived from reference gene primer amplification. This table comes from immunoSEQ multiplex PCR, and its TCRdb copy is limited to in-frame clones, with some not included. The V and J calls and the clone size are those of that table, but D and trimming were determined from the DNA. The sample comprises about 110,000 clones, nearly 90% of which are singletons, and roughly 4.9% rests with the top ten. Trimming stripped 5 bases from V and 9 bases from J, with 14 bases between. The CDR3 runs to 13 residues. In germline, CDR1 is SGHTA, CDR2 FQGTGA.

The TCR sequence derives from a human donor in a cohort sampled during active COVID-19. The sequenced sample was peripheral blood. The chain has TRBV7-3 and TRBJ2-1; tentative D call: TRBD2 (6 bases). CDR3 amino acids: CASSPQMGGEQFF. As DNA, the CDR3 is TGTGCCAGCAGCCCTCAAATGGGGGGTGAGCAGTTCTTC.